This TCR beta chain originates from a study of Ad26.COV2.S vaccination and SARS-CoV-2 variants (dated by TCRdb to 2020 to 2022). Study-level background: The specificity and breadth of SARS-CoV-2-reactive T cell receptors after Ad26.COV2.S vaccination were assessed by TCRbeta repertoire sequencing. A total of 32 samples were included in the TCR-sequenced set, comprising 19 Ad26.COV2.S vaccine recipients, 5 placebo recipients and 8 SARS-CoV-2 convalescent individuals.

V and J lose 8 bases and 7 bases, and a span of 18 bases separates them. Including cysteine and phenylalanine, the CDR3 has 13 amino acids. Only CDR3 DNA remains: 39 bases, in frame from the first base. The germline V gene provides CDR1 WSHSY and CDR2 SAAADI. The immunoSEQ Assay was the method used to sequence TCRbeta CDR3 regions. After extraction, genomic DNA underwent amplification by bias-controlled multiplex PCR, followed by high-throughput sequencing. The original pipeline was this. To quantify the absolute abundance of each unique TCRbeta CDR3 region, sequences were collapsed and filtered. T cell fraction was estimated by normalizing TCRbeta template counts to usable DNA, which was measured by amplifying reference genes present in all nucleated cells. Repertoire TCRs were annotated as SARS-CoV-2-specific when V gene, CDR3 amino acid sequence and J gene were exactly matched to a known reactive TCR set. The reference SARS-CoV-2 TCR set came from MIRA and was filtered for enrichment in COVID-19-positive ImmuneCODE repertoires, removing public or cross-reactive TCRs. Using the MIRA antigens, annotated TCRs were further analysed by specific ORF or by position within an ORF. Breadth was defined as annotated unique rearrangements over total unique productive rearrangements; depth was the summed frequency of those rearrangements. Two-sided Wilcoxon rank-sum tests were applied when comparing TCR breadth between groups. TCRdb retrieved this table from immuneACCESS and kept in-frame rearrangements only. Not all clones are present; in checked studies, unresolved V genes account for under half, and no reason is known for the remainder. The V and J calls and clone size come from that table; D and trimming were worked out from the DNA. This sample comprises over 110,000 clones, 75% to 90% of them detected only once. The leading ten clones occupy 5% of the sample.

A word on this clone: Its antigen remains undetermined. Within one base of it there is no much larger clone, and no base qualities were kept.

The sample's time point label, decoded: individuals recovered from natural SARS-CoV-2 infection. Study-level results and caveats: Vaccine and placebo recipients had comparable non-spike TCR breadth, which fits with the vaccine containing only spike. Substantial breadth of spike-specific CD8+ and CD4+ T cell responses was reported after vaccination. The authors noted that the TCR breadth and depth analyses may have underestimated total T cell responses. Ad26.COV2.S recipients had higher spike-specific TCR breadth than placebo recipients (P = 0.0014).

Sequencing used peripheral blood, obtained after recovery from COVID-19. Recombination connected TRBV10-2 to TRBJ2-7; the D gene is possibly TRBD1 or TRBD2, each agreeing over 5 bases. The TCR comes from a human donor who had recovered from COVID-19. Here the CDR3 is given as CASHRDPKEEQYF. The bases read TGCGCCAGCCACCGGGACCCTAAAGAAGAGCAGTACTTC.